This T cell receptor (beta chain) was sequenced for a study of OX40 agonist ivuxolimab in advanced cancers. The study's findings and limits: The 0.1-3.0 mg/kg partial responders had among the lowest clonal expansion.

This CDR3 has 12 amino acids. The germline gives CDR1 SGHTA, CDR2 FQGTGA. Trimming shortened V by 5 bases and J by 4 bases, and 9 bases separated the two germline ends. TCRdb's copy holds only in-frame clones and misses some; the assay was immunoSEQ multiplex PCR. The top ten hold approximately 39% of the sample, which has over 35,000 clones, 80% to 90% seen once. Comment on this clone: No antigen is known for it.

This material consisted of CD4+ or CD8+ T cells sorted from blood, taken in a trial of the OX40 agonist ivuxolimab. The sequence was obtained from an adult with an advanced solid tumor such as melanoma, head and neck, liver or kidney cancer. The chain uses TRBV7-3 and TRBJ2-7; no reliable D call. CDR3 DNA sequence: TGTGCCAGCAGCCCCTTTAGGTACGAGCAGTACTTC. This sequence encodes CASSPFRYEQYF.